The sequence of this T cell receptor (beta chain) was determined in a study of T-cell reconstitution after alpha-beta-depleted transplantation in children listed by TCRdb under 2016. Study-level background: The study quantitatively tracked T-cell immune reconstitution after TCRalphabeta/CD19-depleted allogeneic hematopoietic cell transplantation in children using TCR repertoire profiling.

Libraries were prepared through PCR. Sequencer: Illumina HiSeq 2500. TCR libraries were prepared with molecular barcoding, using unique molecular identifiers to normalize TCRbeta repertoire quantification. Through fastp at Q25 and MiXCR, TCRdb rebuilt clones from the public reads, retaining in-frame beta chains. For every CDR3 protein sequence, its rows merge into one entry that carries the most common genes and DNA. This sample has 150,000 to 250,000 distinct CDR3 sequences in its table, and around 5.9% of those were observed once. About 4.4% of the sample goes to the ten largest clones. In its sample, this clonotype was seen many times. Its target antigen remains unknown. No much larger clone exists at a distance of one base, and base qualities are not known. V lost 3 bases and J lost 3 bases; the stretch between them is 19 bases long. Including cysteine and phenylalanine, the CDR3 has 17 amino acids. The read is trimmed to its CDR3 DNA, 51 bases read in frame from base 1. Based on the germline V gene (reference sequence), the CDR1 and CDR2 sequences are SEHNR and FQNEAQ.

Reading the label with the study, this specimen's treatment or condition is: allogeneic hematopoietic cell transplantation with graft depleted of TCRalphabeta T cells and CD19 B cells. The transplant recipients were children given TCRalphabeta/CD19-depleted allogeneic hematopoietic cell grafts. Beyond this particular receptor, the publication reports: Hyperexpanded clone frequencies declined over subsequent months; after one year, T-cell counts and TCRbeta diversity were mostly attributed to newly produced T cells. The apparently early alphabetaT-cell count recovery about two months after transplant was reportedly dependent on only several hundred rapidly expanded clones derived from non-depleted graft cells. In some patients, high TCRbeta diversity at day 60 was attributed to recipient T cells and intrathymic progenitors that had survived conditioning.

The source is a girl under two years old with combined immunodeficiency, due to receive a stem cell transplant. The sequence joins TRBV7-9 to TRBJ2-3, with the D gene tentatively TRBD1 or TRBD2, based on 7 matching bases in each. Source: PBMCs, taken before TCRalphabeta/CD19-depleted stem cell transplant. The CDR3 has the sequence CASSFRLQGRDTDTQYF. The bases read TGTGCCAGCAGCTTCCGCCTACAGGGGAGGGATACAGATACGCAGTATTTT.